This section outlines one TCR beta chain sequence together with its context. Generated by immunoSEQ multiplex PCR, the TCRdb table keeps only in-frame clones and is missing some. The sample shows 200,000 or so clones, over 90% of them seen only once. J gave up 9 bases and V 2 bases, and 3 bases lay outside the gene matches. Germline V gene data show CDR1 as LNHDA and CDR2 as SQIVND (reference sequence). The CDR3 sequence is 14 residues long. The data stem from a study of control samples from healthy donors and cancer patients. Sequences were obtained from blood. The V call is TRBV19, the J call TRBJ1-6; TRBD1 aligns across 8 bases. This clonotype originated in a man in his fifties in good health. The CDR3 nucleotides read TGTGCCAGTAGTATACAGGGGGCCCGTTCACCCCTCCACTTT. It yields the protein CASSIQGARSPLHF.